The 26 T cell receptor beta chains below all came from one sample that was sequenced in a study of cytomegalovirus exposure and HLA in healthy donors. The method was immunoSEQ multiplex PCR; TCRdb's version includes in-frame clones alone and lacks a portion of them. Among more than 90,000 clones, more than 70% were seen once, and the ten largest hold around 1.9%. The source material was PBMCs. The receptor set was obtained from a man younger than 35 in good health and CMV-seronegative.

The chain recombines TRBV27 with TRBJ1-1, with 8 bases aligning to TRBD1. Germline V gene lookup returns CDR1 MNHEY and CDR2 SMNVEV (reference sequence). The CDR3 is 13 amino acids. V was clipped by 6 bases and J by 6 bases; unmatched bases: 6. In DNA form, the CDR3 reads TGTGCCAGCAGCCGCGACAGGGGATCTGAAGCTTTCTTT. Translating gives CASSRDRGSEAFF.

The chain combines TRBV7-2 with TRBJ2-2, with 8 bases identical to TRBD2. Germline CDR1 and CDR2: SGHTA and FQGNSA. The V segment lost 1 base and the J segment 6 bases; nucleotides outside the gene matches: 4. The CDR3 length is 15 residues. This CDR3 reads CASSLVGGAPGELFF. DNA of the CDR3: TGTGCCAGCAGCTTAGTCGGGGGGGCGCCCGGGGAGCTGTTTTTT.

The chain couples TRBV18 to TRBJ2-2, with 7 bases lining up with TRBD1. Germline CDR1 reads KGHSH; CDR2 reads LQKENI. The CDR3 length is 15 residues. V gave up 3 bases and J gave up 6 bases; unmatched junction bases: 7. The CDR3 bases are TGTGCCAGCTCACCCCAACAGGGGTCCTCCGGGGAGCTGTTTTTT. Its translation: CASSPQQGSSGELFF.

In nucleotides, the CDR3 is TGTGCCAGCTCACCCCAAGCGGGAGATACGCAGTATTTT. It is translated as CASSPQAGDTQYF. The chain uses TRBV18 and TRBJ2-3, with a possible D match to TRBD2 (6 bases). This CDR3 is 13 amino acids long. The germline V gene has CDR1 KGHSH and CDR2 LQKENI. V was pared by 3 bases and J by 5 bases, with 9 bases between.

This clone was observed a few times. J is TRBJ2-1 and V is TRBV4-3; 12 bases map to TRBD2. With 4 bases clipped from V and 7 bases from J, the junction kept 8 bases outside the gene matches. CDR3 length equals 16 residues. CDR1 and CDR2 from the germline V gene are LGHNA and YSLEER. The DNA of the CDR3 is TGCGCCAGCAGCCCGACTCGGACTAGCGGGGCAAATGAGCAGTTCTTC. The encoded protein is CASSPTRTSGANEQFF.

This chain joins TRBV7-8 and TRBJ1-2, with 8 bases matching TRBD1. The V segment lost 3 bases and the J segment 5 bases; nucleotides outside the gene matches: 5. Germline CDR1 is SGHVS and CDR2 is FQNEAQ. The CDR3 is 14 amino acids. In nucleotides, the CDR3 is TGTGCCAGCAGCTTCCAGGGGGCGGGTTATGGCTACACCTTC. Translation gives CASSFQGAGYGYTF.

This rearrangement joins TRBV4-1 to TRBJ1-1, with 7 bases aligning to TRBD1. V lost 3 bases and J lost 8; bases outside the gene matches: 6. Germline V gene data show CDR1 as MGHRA and CDR2 as YSYEKL. This CDR3 has 13 residues. The CDR3 DNA follows: TGCGCCAGCAGCCAGTTTCTGACAGGGGAAGCTTTCTTT. Translated, it gives CASSQFLTGEAFF.

The chain uses TRBV7-9 and TRBJ2-1; possible D gene TRBD2, 5 bases. CDR1 and CDR2 (germline): SEHNR, FQNEAQ (reference sequence). This CDR3 comprises 16 residues. Trimming took off 0 bases at V and 2 bases at J, with 11 bases between the two ends. CDR3 sequence reads: CASSLAFGVPYNEQFF. The DNA of the CDR3 is TGTGCCAGCAGCTTAGCGTTCGGGGTTCCCTACAATGAGCAGTTCTTC.

The rearrangement links TRBV10-1 to TRBJ1-2; TRBD1 aligns across 11 bases. Trimming cost V 6 bases and J 5 bases; bases outside gene matches: 14. The germline CDR1 and CDR2 sequences are WNHNN and SYGVQD (reference sequence). There are 17 residues in the CDR3. CDR3 nucleotide sequence: TGCGCCAGCAGCTCCCGGACAGGGGGCTGGGGATCGTATGGCTACACCTTC. Translation gives CASSSRTGGWGSYGYTF.

The chain has TRBV10-1 and TRBJ2-1, with TRBD1 matching 9 bases. The CDR3 consists of 18 residues. The germline V gene has CDR1 WNHNN and CDR2 SYGVQD (reference sequence). The junction had 13 bases not matched to a gene; V was cut back by 0 bases and J by 7 bases. The CDR3 here is CASSESRGQGWGLNEQFF. Here the CDR3 DNA reads TGCGCCAGCAGTGAGTCCAGGGGACAGGGCTGGGGGTTGAATGAGCAGTTCTTC.

In this sample, this clone turned up once. The genes are TRBV15 and TRBJ2-3; possibly TRBD2 for D (5 bases). Between the trimmed V and J ends, which lost 2 bases and 0 bases, there was a span of 9 bases. The V gene's germline CDR1 is LNHNV and CDR2 YYDKDF (reference sequence). The CDR3 totals 15 residues. CDR3 sequence: CATSRPSGSTDTQYF. The CDR3, as DNA: TGTGCCACCAGCAGACCCTCGGGGAGCACAGATACGCAGTATTTT.

The chain links TRBV7-8 to TRBJ1-1; TRBD1 matches at 9 bases. Germline V gives CDR1 SGHVS, CDR2 FQNEAQ. Losses at the gene ends were 2 bases for V and 5 bases for J; bases not matched to a gene: 6. The CDR3 consists of 15 residues. The CDR3 reads CASSLFGTGITEAFF. Here the CDR3 DNA reads TGTGCCAGCAGCTTATTTGGGACAGGGATAACTGAAGCTTTCTTT.

The chain carries TRBV19 and TRBJ2-5; possible D gene TRBD1, 6 bases. Trimming removed 5 bases at V and 4 bases at J, with 11 bases between. This CDR3 has 13 amino acids. CDR1 and CDR2 (germline): LNHDA, SQIVND (reference sequence). The CDR3, as DNA: TGTGCCAGTAGTCCCTCAGGGGTAGAGACCCAGTACTTC. Protein sequence: CASSPSGVETQYF.

This chain joins TRBV7-9 and TRBJ2-7; 7 nucleotides align to TRBD1. The CDR3 is made up of 13 amino acids. V lost 6 bases and J lost 2; bases outside the gene matches: 4. CDR1 is SEHNR and CDR2 is FQNEAQ in the germline V gene (reference sequence). CDR3 protein: CASRKQGTYEQYF. The CDR3 region has the DNA TGTGCCAGCAGAAAACAGGGGACCTACGAGCAGTACTTC.

V and J are TRBV15 and TRBJ1-4; 7 bases are a match to TRBD1. CDR3 length: 15 residues. Germline CDR1 is LNHNV and CDR2 is YYDKDF (reference sequence). The trim removed 4 bases at V and 8 bases at J, leaving 10 bases unmatched. DNA for the CDR3: TGTGCCACCAGCAAAAAACAGGGGAAAAACGAAAAACTGTTTTTT. The encoded protein is CATSKKQGKNEKLFF.

This chain connects TRBV27 to TRBJ2-3, with 7 bases fitting TRBD2. The CDR3 consists of 16 residues. CDR1 is MNHEY, CDR2 SMNVEV, per germline (reference sequence). V trimming: 4 bases; J trimming: 5 bases; junction bases outside the gene matches: 12. The CDR3 sequence is CASSSTMGGTLDTQYF. The CDR3 DNA follows: TGTGCCAGCAGTTCAACTATGGGGGGGACTTTAGATACGCAGTATTTT.

The chain carries TRBV6-1 and TRBJ1-6, with 7 nucleotides matching TRBD1. The germline V gene encodes CDR1 MNHNS and CDR2 SASEGT. The CDR3 spans 16 residues. J was trimmed by 8 bases and V by 2 bases; bases with no gene match: 9. CDR3 DNA sequence: TGTGCCAGCAGTGAATCAGGGGGACGCGGATATTCACCCCTCCACTTT. It codes for CASSESGGRGYSPLHF.

J is TRBJ1-2 and V is TRBV5-3; 8 bases are shared with TRBD1. TRBV5-3 is marked as an open reading frame, function uncertain. CDR3 length: 14 residues. V lost 0 bases to trimming and J lost 6 bases; unmatched junction nucleotides: 4. CDR3 in DNA: TGTGCCAGAAGCTTGGCCCAGACAGGGGATGGCTACACCTTC. Translation gives CARSLAQTGDGYTF.

The chain couples TRBV27 to TRBJ1-4, with 7 bases fitting TRBD1. The CDR3 runs to 14 residues. V lost 3 bases and J lost 10; bases outside the gene matches: 8. The germline V gene has CDR1 MNHEY and CDR2 SMNVEV (reference sequence). The CDR3 reads CASSFDREARKLFF. The CDR3 DNA is TGTGCCAGCAGTTTCGACAGGGAAGCTCGAAAACTGTTTTTT.

The rearrangement uses TRBV10-3 and TRBJ2-2; TRBD1 might be the D (5 bases). The length of the CDR3 is 16 residues. Germline CDR1 ENHRY, CDR2 SYGVKD. The V gene lost 4 bases and the J gene lost 1 base, with 13 bases spanning the gap. In nucleotides, the CDR3 is TGTGCCATCAGTGTAACGACAGCAAGGAACACCGGGGAGCTGTTTTTT. Encoded protein: CAISVTTARNTGELFF.

The chain has TRBV11-2 and TRBJ2-7; TRBD1 matches at 7 bases. With V trimmed by 5 bases and J by 5 bases, 15 bases remained unmatched. This CDR3 has 16 residues. Germline CDR1 reads SGHAT; CDR2 reads FQNNGV. The CDR3 sequence is CASSQPRATGAHEQYF. In DNA, the CDR3 is TGTGCCAGCAGCCAACCTCGGGCAACAGGGGCTCACGAGCAGTACTTC. Variable domain in full (rest from reference TRBV11-2 and TRBJ2-7): EAGVAQSPRYKIIEKRQSVAFWCNPISGHATLYWYQQILGQGPKLLIQFQNNGVVDDSQLPKDRFSAERLKGVDSTLKIQPAKLEDSAVYLCASSQPRATGAHEQYFGPGTRLTVT.

The chain carries TRBV28 and TRBJ2-1; 9 bases are a match to TRBD2. This CDR3 comprises 19 residues. From germline, CDR1 is MDHEN and CDR2 SYDVKM. V lost 7 bases to trimming and J lost 3 bases; unmatched junction nucleotides: 19. CDR3 DNA: TGTGCCAGCATAAAAGGGGAGGACATGGCTAGCGGGGACTACAATGAGCAGTTCTTC. Protein sequence: CASIKGEDMASGDYNEQFF.

This clone was counted between two and nine times. The chain combines TRBV18 with TRBJ1-1; 7 nucleotides align to TRBD1. V lost 3 bases, J lost 12 bases, and 10 bases stayed unmatched. Germline CDR1 and CDR2: KGHSH and LQKENI. The CDR3 contains 13 residues. Written as DNA, the CDR3 is TGTGCCAGCTCACCGGAGACAGGGATAGGAACTTTCTTT. Translated: CASSPETGIGTFF.

J is TRBJ1-1 and V is TRBV27; D is undetermined. The germline gives CDR1 MNHEY, CDR2 SMNVEV (reference sequence). V lost 7 bases and J lost 1, with 7 bases in between. The CDR3 covers 12 residues. In DNA form, the CDR3 reads TGTGCCAGCAATCCGGGGAACACTGAAGCTTTCTTT. This encodes CASNPGNTEAFF.

This sequence joins TRBV2 and TRBJ1-1; D might be TRBD1 (6 bases). The CDR3 extends over 13 amino acids. CDR1 SNHLY and CDR2 FYNNEI come from the germline V gene. V lost 8 bases and J lost 3, with 13 bases in between. This CDR3 reads CASLRGGDTEAFF. In nucleotides, the CDR3 is TGTGCCAGCCTTAGGGGGGGTGACACTGAAGCTTTCTTT. Full variable domain (remainder filled in from reference TRBV2 and TRBJ1-1): EPEVTQTPSHQVTQMGQEVILRCVPISNHLYFYWYRQILGQKVEFLVSFYNNEISEKSEIFDDQFSVERPDGSNFTLKIRSTKLEDSAMYFCASLRGGDTEAFFGQGTRLTVV.

The chain employs TRBV11-2 and TRBJ1-1, with D perhaps matching TRBD1 (5 bases). The CDR3 has 14 residues. Trimming left V 7 bases short and J 5 bases short, with 17 bases between. Germline-derived CDR1 and CDR2 are SGHAT and FQNNGV. CDR3 loop: CASTVHAKGTEAFF. The CDR3 bases are TGTGCCAGCACCGTACACGCAAAGGGGACTGAAGCTTTCTTT.